The 29 T cell receptor beta chains presented below share a single source sample, sequenced in a study of OX40 agonist ivuxolimab in advanced cancers. Clones were read by immunoSEQ multiplex PCR, and TCRdb kept only the in-frame ones, dropping some. This table has fewer than 95,000 clones, 75% to 90% appearing once. The sample consisted of CD4+ or CD8+ T cells sorted from blood, taken in a trial of the OX40 agonist ivuxolimab. These receptors all stem from an adult with an advanced solid tumor such as melanoma, head and neck, liver or kidney cancer.

This chain connects TRBV7-9 to TRBJ2-1; D may correspond to TRBD1 or TRBD2 (5 bases each). The germline V and J ends were trimmed by 5 bases and 13 bases, with 15 bases remaining between them. The CDR3 length is 12 residues. CDR1 and CDR2 (germline): SEHNR, FQNEAQ (reference sequence). This CDR3 is CASSLVRDHQFF. Here the CDR3 DNA reads TGTGCCAGCAGCCTCGTAAGGGACCACCAGTTCTTC.

This clone appeared a single time. V usage is TRBV7-8 and J usage is TRBJ2-7; TRBD2 aligns across 14 bases. J gave up 5 bases and V 2 bases, and 2 bases lay outside the gene matches. The CDR3 runs to 15 residues. Germline V gene lookup returns CDR1 SGHVS and CDR2 FQNEAQ. CDR3 DNA sequence: TGTGCCAGCAGCTTACGGACTAGCGGGAGGAACGAGCAGTACTTC. Protein sequence: CASSLRTSGRNEQYF.

The chain couples TRBV6-1 to TRBJ2-5, with D tentatively TRBD2 (7 bases). This CDR3 has 15 residues. Germline CDR1 is MNHNS and CDR2 is SASEGT. V was trimmed by 3 bases and J by 5 bases, leaving 16 bases between them. CDR3 amino acids: CASSDWGGLWETQYF. CDR3 sequence (DNA): TGTGCCAGCAGTGACTGGGGGGGCCTATGGGAGACCCAGTACTTC.

V and J are TRBV5-4 and TRBJ1-2; TRBD1 matches 7 bases. The ends lost 2 bases at V and 7 bases at J; junction bases unmatched: 5. CDR1 and CDR2 (germline): SGHNT, YYREEE (reference sequence). The CDR3 sequence is 13 residues long. Here the CDR3 reads CASSFDRASGYTF. For the CDR3, the DNA is TGTGCCAGCAGCTTCGACAGGGCCAGTGGCTACACCTTC.

The gene calls are TRBV7-9 and TRBJ1-4; no clear D gene. Trimming took 5 bases from V and 4 from J, leaving 14 bases between them. Germline CDR1 and CDR2: SEHNR and FQNEAQ (reference sequence). The CDR3 totals 15 residues. CDR3 region: CASSPVGGVNEKLFF. CDR3 nucleotides: TGTGCCAGCAGCCCCGTAGGCGGAGTTAATGAAAAACTGTTTTTT.

The rearrangement joins TRBV9 to TRBJ2-1; D is unclear. The CDR3 loop spans 14 amino acids. V lost 4 bases, J lost 9 bases, and 17 bases lay in between. Germline CDR1 and CDR2: SGDLS and YYNGEE. CDR3 protein: CASSYGGPLGEQFF. The CDR3 coding sequence is TGTGCCAGCAGCTATGGCGGTCCTTTGGGTGAGCAGTTCTTC. The full variable domain, in which reference TRBV9 and TRBJ2-1 provide the parts outside the CDR3, is DSGVTQTPKHLITATGQRVTLRCSPRSGDLSVYWYQQSLDQGLQFLIQYYNGEERAKGNILERFSAQQFPDLHSELNLSSLELGDSALYFCASSYGGPLGEQFFGPGTRLTVL.

V is TRBV4-1 and J is TRBJ2-7; 10 bases fit TRBD2. CDR1 is MGHRA, CDR2 YSYEKL, per germline. The ends lost 1 base at V and 7 bases at J; junction bases unmatched: 7. This CDR3 comprises 15 residues. CDR3 nucleotides: TGCGCCAGCAGCCAAGTTCCTAGCGGGAGATTAGAGCAGTACTTC. Protein product: CASSQVPSGRLEQYF.

The chain is built from TRBV7-9 and TRBJ2-5; 11 positions agree with TRBD2. Germline CDR1 SEHNR, CDR2 FQNEAQ (reference sequence). CDR3 length: 16 amino acids. J was trimmed by 2 bases and V by 2 bases; bases with no gene match: 4. The CDR3 reads CASSLLLAGVQETQYF. The CDR3 DNA is TGTGCCAGCAGCTTATTACTAGCGGGAGTTCAAGAGACCCAGTACTTC.

This clone has a single count. The J gene is TRBJ2-7, the V gene TRBV6-1; D is ambiguous. The CDR3 sequence is 13 residues long. In germline, CDR1 is MNHNS, CDR2 SASEGT. V was shortened by 6 bases and J by 2 bases, with 11 bases between the two germline ends. The CDR3 region has the DNA TGTGCCAGCAGCCCTGGCTTGCCCTACGAGCAGTACTTC. Its protein is CASSPGLPYEQYF.

This sequence joins TRBV18 and TRBJ1-2; D not certain. Germline V lookup: CDR1 KGHSH, CDR2 LQKENI. Trimming removed 4 bases at V and 8 bases at J, with 17 bases between. There are 14 residues in the CDR3. CDR3: CASSLYQEGSGYTF. CDR3 DNA sequence: TGTGCCAGCTCACTATACCAGGAGGGATCCGGCTACACCTTC.

V gene TRBV6-1 combines with J gene TRBJ1-1; 8 bases fit TRBD1. The CDR3 has 12 amino acids. V dropped 3 bases and J dropped 8; count of bases not matched to a gene: 2. CDR1 MNHNS and CDR2 SASEGT come from the germline V gene. CDR3 bases: TGTGCCAGCAGTGACCGGGACAGGGAAGCTTTCTTT. As protein: CASSDRDREAFF.

CDR3 sequence (DNA): TGCAGCTTAAACACAGATACGCAGTATTTT. Protein product: CSLNTDTQYF. V usage is TRBV29-1 and J usage is TRBJ2-3; D remains ambiguous. The length of the CDR3 is 10 residues. Trimming removed 8 bases at V and 2 bases at J, with 5 bases between. Germline values: CDR1 SQVTM, CDR2 ANQGSEA.

The rearrangement joins TRBV18 to TRBJ2-7; 12 bases are a match to TRBD2. After removal of 8 bases from V and 6 bases from J, the junction contained 14 bases not matched to a gene. This CDR3 has 16 residues. CDR1 KGHSH and CDR2 LQKENI come from the germline V gene. CDR3 DNA sequence: TGTGCCAGCCACGGACTGCGACTAGCGGGAGTTCGCGAGCAGTACTTC. It translates to CASHGLRLAGVREQYF.

This clone showed up just a few times. V gene TRBV4-1 combines with J gene TRBJ1-3, with D tentatively TRBD1 (5 bases). Germline CDR1 MGHRA, CDR2 YSYEKL. The length of the CDR3 is 18 residues. V lost 4 bases to trimming and J lost 4 bases, with 23 bases between them. DNA of the CDR3: TGCGCCAGCAGCCGCATAGATATGGGGACCCGTATGGGAAACACCATATATTTT. Its translation is CASSRIDMGTRMGNTIYF.

V usage is TRBV4-2 and J usage is TRBJ1-5; TRBD1 is a possible D gene (5 bases). This CDR3 has 16 residues. Trimming stripped 4 bases from V and 0 bases from J, with 13 bases between. The germline V gene encodes CDR1 LGHNA and CDR2 YNFKEQ. The CDR3 here is CASSPQGLDSNQPQHF. The DNA of the CDR3 is TGTGCCAGCAGCCCCCAGGGACTGGATAGCAATCAGCCCCAGCATTTT.

The gene calls are TRBV5-8 and TRBJ1-4; D not certain. This CDR3 spans 15 amino acids. CDR1 is SGHTS, CDR2 YDEGEE, per germline. The V gene lost 5 bases and the J gene lost 3 bases, with 14 bases spanning the gap. The CDR3 sequence: CASRTGRVANEKLFF. For the CDR3, the DNA is TGTGCCAGCAGAACGGGGAGGGTGGCTAATGAAAAACTGTTTTTT.

The chain carries TRBV4-2 and TRBJ2-4; 7 bases agree with TRBD1. After removal of 4 bases from V and 3 bases from J, the junction contained 6 bases not matched to a gene. The CDR3 sequence is 15 residues long. CDR1 is LGHNA, CDR2 YNFKEQ, per germline. The CDR3 nucleotides are TGTGCCAGCAGCCTTTCCGGGACAGACAAAAACATTCAGTACTTC. The encoded protein is CASSLSGTDKNIQYF.

In DNA, the CDR3 is TGTGCCGGAAGACTAGCGGGTTCATACAATGAGCAGTTCTTC. Translating it yields CAGRLAGSYNEQFF. This chain connects TRBV30 to TRBJ2-1, with 10 bases matching TRBD2. CDR1 is GTSNPN, CDR2 SVGIG, per germline (reference sequence). J was trimmed by 4 bases and V by 8 bases; bases with no gene match: 8. The CDR3 spans 14 residues.

The CDR3 sequence is CASSIWTGSHEQYF. CDR3 nucleotides: TGTGCCAGCAGCATATGGACTGGGAGCCACGAGCAGTACTTC. The V and J genes are TRBV7-8 and TRBJ2-7; the D gene is possibly TRBD2 (5 bases). The V end lost 5 bases, the J end lost 5 bases, and 16 bases lay between the germline ends. The CDR3 length is 14 residues. Germline loops: CDR1 SGHVS, CDR2 FQNEAQ.

This rearrangement joins TRBV30 to TRBJ2-1; the D gene could be TRBD1 or TRBD2 (6 bases each). CDR3 size: 15 residues. Germline CDR1 GTSNPN, CDR2 SVGIG (reference sequence). V was pared by 6 bases and J by 5 bases, with 20 bases between. This CDR3 is CACRRRGAKDNEQFF. The DNA of the CDR3 is TGTGCCTGCCGCAGGAGGGGGGCAAAGGACAATGAGCAGTTCTTC.

The genes are TRBV6-4 and TRBJ1-2; D is uncertain. The V end lost 0 bases, the J end lost 0 bases, and 8 bases lay between the germline ends. The CDR3 spans 15 residues. Germline loops: CDR1 MRHNA, CDR2 SNTAGT. The CDR3 sequence is CASSDSPESNYGYTF. In nucleotides, the CDR3 is TGTGCCAGCAGTGACTCTCCAGAGTCTAACTATGGCTACACCTTC.

The chain combines TRBV9 with TRBJ2-7; possibly TRBD1 for D (6 bases). Trimming stripped 2 bases from V and 7 bases from J, with 13 bases between. CDR1 and CDR2 (germline): SGDLS, YYNGEE. The length of the CDR3 is 13 residues. Here the CDR3 DNA reads TGTGCCAGCAGCGTGGAGTCCAGGGGAGAGCAGTACTTC. Amino acids: CASSVESRGEQYF.

This clone was counted a single time. The chain uses TRBV25-1 and TRBJ2-5; the D gene is possibly TRBD1 (5 bases). Germline values: CDR1 MGHDK, CDR2 SYGVNS. V was trimmed by 2 bases and J by 4 bases, leaving 17 bases between them. The CDR3 contains 16 residues. As DNA, the CDR3 is TGTGCCAGCAGTGAAAGTCAACAGGTCGCGAGAGAGACCCAGTACTTC. Its translation: CASSESQQVARETQYF.

This clone was detected only a few times. The DNA for the CDR3 is TGTGCCAGCAGCCAAGGGGGCTTCGAGCAGTACTTC. This sequence encodes CASSQGGFEQYF. The rearrangement uses TRBV14 and TRBJ2-7; possibly TRBD1 for D (5 bases). The germline V gene has CDR1 SGHDN and CDR2 FVKESK. The CDR3 runs to 12 residues. The V and J ends lost 1 base and 6 bases respectively, with 7 bases between them.

The J gene is TRBJ2-2, the V gene TRBV5-4; 10 nucleotides line up with TRBD1. CDR1 is SGHNT, CDR2 YYREEE, per germline (reference sequence). Trimming cost V 3 bases and J 6 bases; bases outside gene matches: 5. This CDR3 is built from 15 residues. As DNA, the CDR3 is TGTGCCAGCAGCTCGGGGGGGACAGGGGCCGGGGAGCTGTTTTTT. Translated: CASSSGGTGAGELFF.

The gene calls are TRBV11-3 and TRBJ2-7, with 9 bases identical to TRBD1. The germline CDR1 and CDR2 sequences are SGHNT and YENEEA. With 0 bases clipped from V and 4 bases from J, the junction kept 1 base outside the gene matches. The CDR3 covers 14 residues. The CDR3, as DNA: TGTGCCAGCAGCTTAGAACAGGGGGCTTACGAGCAGTACTTC. Encoded protein: CASSLEQGAYEQYF.

The V and J genes are TRBV14 and TRBJ1-4; D ambiguous. Germline CDR1 reads SGHDN; CDR2 reads FVKESK. This CDR3 is 15 amino acids long. V lost 0 bases to trimming and J lost 13 bases, with 18 bases between them. The CDR3 sequence: CASSQDTYTGRGLFF. Here the CDR3 DNA reads TGTGCCAGCAGCCAAGATACGTATACTGGACGGGGACTGTTTTTT.

The V gene is TRBV5-6, the J gene TRBJ2-7, with D possibly being TRBD1 (5 bases). The CDR3 sequence is 14 residues long. Trimming shortened V by 0 bases and J by 4 bases, and 11 bases separated the two germline ends. Germline V gene sequence: CDR1 SGHDT, CDR2 YYEEEE. The CDR3 DNA follows: TGTGCCAGCAGCTTGGGGCAGGGTAGGTACGAGCAGTACTTC. Protein sequence: CASSLGQGRYEQYF. The whole variable domain, remainder taken from reference TRBV5-6 and TRBJ2-7, is DAGVTQSPTHLIKTRGQQVTLRCSPKSGHDTVSWYQQALGQGPQFIFQYYEEEERQRGNFPDRFSGHQFPNYSSELNVNALLLGDSALYLCASSLGQGRYEQYFGPGTRLTVT.

This chain connects TRBV30 to TRBJ2-3; no definite D call. Trimming took 1 base from V and 2 from J, leaving 16 bases between them. The length of the CDR3 is 16 residues. Germline values: CDR1 GTSNPN, CDR2 SVGIG (reference sequence). CDR3 coding DNA: TGTGCCTGGAGTGCCCCCTTAGGCAGCCTCACAGATACGCAGTATTTT. Its protein product is CAWSAPLGSLTDTQYF.